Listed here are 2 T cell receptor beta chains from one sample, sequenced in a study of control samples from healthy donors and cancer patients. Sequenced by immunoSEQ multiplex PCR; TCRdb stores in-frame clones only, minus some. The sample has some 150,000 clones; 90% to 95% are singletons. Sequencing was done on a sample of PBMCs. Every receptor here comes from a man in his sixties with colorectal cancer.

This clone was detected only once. The CDR3 sequence: CASSPLDRVAGNTIYF. CDR3 nucleotides: TGTGCCAGCTCACCACTCGACAGGGTTGCTGGAAACACCATATATTTT. This sequence joins TRBV18 and TRBJ1-3, with 7 positions matching TRBD1. The CDR3 sequence is 16 residues long. Germline V lookup: CDR1 KGHSH, CDR2 LQKENI. With 1 base clipped from V and 2 bases from J, the junction kept 5 bases outside the gene matches.

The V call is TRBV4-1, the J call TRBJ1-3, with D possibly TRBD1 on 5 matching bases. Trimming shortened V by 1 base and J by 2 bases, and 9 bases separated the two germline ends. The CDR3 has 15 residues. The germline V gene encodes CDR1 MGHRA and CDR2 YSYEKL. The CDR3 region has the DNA TGCGCCAGCAGCCAAGCCCCAGGGACTGGAAACACCATATATTTT. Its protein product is CASSQAPGTGNTIYF.